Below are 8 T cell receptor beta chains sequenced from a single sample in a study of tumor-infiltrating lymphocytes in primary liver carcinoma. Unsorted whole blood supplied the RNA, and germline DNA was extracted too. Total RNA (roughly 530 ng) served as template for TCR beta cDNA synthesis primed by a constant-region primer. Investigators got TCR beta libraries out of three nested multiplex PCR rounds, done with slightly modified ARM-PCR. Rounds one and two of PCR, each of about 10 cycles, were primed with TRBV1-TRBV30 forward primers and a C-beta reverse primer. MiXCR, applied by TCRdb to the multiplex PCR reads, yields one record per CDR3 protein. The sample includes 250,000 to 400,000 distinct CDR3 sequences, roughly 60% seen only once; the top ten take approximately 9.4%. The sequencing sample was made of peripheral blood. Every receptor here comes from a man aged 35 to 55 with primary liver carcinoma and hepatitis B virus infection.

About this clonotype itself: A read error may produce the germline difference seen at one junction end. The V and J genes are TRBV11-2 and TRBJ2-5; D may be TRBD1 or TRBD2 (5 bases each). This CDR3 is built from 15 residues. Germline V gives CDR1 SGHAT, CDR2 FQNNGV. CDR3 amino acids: CTSSLEIVVAGTHYF. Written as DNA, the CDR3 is TGTACCAGCAGCTTAGAAATTGTAGTGGCCGGGACCCATTACTTC.

For the CDR3, the DNA is TGTGCCAGCAGCTTTAGGCTAGCGGGAGGCCTCGATACGCAGTATTTT. It encodes CASSFRLAGGLDTQYF. The chain carries TRBV7-8 and TRBJ2-3, with 11 bases fitting TRBD2. This CDR3 region has 16 residues. The trim removed 3 bases at V and 6 bases at J, leaving 8 bases unmatched. CDR1 is SGHVS, CDR2 FQNEAQ, per germline.

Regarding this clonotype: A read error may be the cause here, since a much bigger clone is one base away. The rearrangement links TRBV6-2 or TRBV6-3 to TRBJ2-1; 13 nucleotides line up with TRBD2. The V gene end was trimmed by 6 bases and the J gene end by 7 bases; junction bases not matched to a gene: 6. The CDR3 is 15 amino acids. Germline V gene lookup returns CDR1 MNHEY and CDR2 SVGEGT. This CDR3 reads CASRRTSGRPNEQFF. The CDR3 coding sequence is TGTGCCAGCAGAAGGACTAGCGGGAGACCTAATGAGCAGTTCTTC.

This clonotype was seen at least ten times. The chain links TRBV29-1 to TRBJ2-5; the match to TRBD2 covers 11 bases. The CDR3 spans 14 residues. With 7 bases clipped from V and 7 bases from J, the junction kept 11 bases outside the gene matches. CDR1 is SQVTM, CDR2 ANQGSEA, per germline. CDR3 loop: CSAGGTSGPGTQYF. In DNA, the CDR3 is TGCAGCGCCGGGGGGACTAGCGGACCCGGGACCCAGTACTTC.

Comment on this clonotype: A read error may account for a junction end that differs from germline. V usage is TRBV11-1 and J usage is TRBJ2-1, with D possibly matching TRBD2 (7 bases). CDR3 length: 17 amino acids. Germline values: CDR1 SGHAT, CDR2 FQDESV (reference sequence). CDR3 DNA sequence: TGTGCCAGGAGCTCGTCCGGGGGCGGGAGCTCCTACAATGAGCAGTTCTTC. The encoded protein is CARSSSGGGSSYNEQFF.

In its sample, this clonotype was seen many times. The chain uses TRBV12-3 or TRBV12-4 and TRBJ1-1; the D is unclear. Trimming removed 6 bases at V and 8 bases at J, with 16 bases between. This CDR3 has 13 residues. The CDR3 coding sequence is TGTGCCAGCAGACCTCGAGATTCGAGGGAAGCTTTCTTT. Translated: CASRPRDSREAFF.

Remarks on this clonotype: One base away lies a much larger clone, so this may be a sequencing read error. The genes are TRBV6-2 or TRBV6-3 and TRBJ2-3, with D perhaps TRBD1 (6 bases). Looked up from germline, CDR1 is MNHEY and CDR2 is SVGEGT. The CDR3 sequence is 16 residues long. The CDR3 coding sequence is TGTGCCAGCAGTTTAGGACAGCCGGGCAGCACAGATACGCACTATTTT. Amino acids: CASSLGQPGSTDTHYF.

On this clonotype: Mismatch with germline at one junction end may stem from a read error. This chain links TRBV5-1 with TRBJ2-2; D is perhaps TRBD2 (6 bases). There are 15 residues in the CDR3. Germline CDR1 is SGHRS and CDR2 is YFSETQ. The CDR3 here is CASSLVAAGTGGLFF. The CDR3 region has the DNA TGCGCCAGCAGCTTGGTAGCGGCGGGCACCGGGGGGCTGTTTTTT.